The sequence of this TCR beta chain was determined in a study of T-cell memory formation after mild COVID-19. Overall study: There were largely donor-specific TCR clusters.

MiXCR, run by TCRdb on the 5' RACE reads, gives a single entry per CDR3 protein. The sample carries about 33,000 distinct CDR3 sequences, around a fifth recorded once. V was pared by 5 bases and J by 0 bases, with 4 bases of the junction left unmatched. CDR3 length: 16 amino acids. From germline, CDR1 is SQVTM and CDR2 ANQGSEA. The clonotype originates from an adult who had mild COVID-19 (a few samples of this study predate the infection). Cell type and time point are not known. The sequenced sample was PBMCs or a T cell subset sorted from them (not recorded which). J is TRBJ2-6 and V is TRBV29-1; 10 nucleotides line up with TRBD1. The CDR3 spells CSVMGQGPSGANVLTF. As DNA, the CDR3 is TGCAGCGTTATGGGACAGGGGCCCTCTGGGGCCAACGTCCTGACTTTC.